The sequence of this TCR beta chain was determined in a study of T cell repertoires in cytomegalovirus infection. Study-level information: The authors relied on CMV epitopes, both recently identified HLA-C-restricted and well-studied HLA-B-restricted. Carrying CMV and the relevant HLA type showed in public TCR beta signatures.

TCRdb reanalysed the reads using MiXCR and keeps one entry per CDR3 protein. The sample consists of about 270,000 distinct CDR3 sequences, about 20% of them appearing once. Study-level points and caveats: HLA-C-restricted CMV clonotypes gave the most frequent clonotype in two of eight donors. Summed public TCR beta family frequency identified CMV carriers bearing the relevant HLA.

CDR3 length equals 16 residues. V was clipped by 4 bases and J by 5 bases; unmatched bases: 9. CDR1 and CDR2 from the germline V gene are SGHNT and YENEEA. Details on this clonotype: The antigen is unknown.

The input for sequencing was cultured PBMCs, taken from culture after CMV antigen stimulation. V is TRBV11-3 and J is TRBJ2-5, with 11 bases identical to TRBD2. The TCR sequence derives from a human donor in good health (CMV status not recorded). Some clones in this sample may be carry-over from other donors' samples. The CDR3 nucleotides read TGTGCCAGCAGCTACCTAATAGCGGGAGGGCAGGAGACCCAGTACTTC. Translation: CASSYLIAGGQETQYF. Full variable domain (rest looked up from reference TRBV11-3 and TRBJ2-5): EAGVVQSPRYKIIEKKQPVAFWCNPISGHNTLYWYLQNLGQGPELLIRYENEEAVDDSQLPKDRFSAERLKGVDSTLKIQPAELGDSAVYLCASSYLIAGGQETQYFGPGTRLLVL.